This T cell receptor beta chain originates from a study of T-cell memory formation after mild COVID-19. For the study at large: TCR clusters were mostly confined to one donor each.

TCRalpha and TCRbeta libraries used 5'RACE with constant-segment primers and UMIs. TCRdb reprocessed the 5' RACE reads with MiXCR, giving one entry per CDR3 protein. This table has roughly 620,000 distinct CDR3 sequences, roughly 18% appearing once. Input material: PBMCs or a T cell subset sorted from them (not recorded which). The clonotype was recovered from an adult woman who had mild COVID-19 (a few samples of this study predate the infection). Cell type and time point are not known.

In nucleotides, the CDR3 is TGTGCCAGCAGAAGCGGGAGCCCCGAGACCCAGTACTTC. It specifies CASRSGSPETQYF. The J gene is TRBJ2-5, the V gene TRBV7-9, with TRBD2 identical over 8 bases. The CDR3 totals 13 residues. Trimming removed 6 bases from V and 5 bases from J; junction bases left unmatched: 5. Per germline, CDR1 SEHNR and CDR2 FQNEAQ (reference sequence).